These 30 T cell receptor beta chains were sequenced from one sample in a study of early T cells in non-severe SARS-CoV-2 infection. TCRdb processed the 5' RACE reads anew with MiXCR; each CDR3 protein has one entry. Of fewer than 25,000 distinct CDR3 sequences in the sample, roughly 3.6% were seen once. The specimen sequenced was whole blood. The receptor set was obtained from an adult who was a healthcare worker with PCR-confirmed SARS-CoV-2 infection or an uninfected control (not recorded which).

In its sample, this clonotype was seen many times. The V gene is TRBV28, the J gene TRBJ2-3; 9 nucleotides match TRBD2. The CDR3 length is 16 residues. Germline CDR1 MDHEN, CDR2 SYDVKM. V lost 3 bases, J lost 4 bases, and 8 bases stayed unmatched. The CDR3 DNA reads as TGTGCCAGCAGTTTCCAAGCGGGAGGCGGCTCAGATACGCAGTATTTT. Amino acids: CASSFQAGGGSDTQYF.

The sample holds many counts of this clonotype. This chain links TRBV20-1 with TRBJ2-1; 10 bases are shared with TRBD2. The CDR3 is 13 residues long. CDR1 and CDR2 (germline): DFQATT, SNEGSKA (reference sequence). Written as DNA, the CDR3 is TGCACCTGTTCCAGCGGGAGGGCAAATGAGCAGTTCTTC. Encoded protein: CTCSSGRANEQFF.

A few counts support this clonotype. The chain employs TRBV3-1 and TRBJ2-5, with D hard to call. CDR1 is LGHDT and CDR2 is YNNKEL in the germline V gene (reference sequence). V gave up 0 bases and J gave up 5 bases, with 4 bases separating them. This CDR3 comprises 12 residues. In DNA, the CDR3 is TGTGCCAGCAGCCAAGATAGTGAGACCCAGTACTTC. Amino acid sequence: CASSQDSETQYF.

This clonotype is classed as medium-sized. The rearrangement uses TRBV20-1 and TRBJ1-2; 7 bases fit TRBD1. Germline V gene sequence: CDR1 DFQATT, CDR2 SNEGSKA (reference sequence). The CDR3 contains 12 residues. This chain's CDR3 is CSPVGQDRSYTF. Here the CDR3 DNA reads TGCAGCCCCGTAGGACAGGATAGAAGCTACACCTTC.

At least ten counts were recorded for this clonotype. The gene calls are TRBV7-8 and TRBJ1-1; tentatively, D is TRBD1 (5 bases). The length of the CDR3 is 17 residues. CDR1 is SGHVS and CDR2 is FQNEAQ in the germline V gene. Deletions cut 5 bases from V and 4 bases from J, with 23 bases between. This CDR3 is CASSRGDPGPLGTEAFF. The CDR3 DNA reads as TGTGCCAGCAGCCGCGGAGACCCGGGGCCCTTGGGCACTGAAGCTTTCTTT.

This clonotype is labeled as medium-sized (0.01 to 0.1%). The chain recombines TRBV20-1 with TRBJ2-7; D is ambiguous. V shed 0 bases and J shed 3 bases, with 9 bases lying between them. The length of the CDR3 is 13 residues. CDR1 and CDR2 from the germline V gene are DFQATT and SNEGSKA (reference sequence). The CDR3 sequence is CSARDRWDYEQYF. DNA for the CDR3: TGCAGTGCTAGAGATCGGTGGGACTACGAGCAGTACTTC.

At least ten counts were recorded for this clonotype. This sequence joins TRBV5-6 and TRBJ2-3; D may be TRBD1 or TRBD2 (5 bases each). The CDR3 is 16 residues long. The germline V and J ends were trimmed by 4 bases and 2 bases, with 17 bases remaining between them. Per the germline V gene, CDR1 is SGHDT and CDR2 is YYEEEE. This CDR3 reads CASSITGTPDTDTQYF. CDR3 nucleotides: TGTGCCAGCAGCATCACCGGGACCCCAGACACAGATACGCAGTATTTT.

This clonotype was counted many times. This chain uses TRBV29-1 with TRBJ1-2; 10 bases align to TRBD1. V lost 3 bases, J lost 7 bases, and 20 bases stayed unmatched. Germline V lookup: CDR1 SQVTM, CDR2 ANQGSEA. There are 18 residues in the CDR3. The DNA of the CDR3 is TGCAGCGTTGACCTCTCTCTCCGGGAGGGACAGGGGAGAGGTGGCTACACCTTC. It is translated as CSVDLSLREGQGRGGYTF.

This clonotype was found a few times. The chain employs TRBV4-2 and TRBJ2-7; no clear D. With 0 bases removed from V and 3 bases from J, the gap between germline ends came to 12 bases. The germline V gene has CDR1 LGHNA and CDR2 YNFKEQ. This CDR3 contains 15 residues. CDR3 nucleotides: TGTGCCAGCAGCCAAGAGCAATTAGGGTTCTACGAGCAGTACTTC. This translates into CASSQEQLGFYEQYF.

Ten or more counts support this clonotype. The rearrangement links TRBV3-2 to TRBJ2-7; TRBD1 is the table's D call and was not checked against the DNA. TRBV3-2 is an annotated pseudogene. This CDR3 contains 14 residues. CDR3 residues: CASSGRDRGYEQYF. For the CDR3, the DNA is TGTGCCAGCAGCGGACGGGACAGGGGCTACGAGCAGTACTTC.

The CDR3 DNA reads as TGTGCCAGCAGCCGAGGGGACGGTGAAAAACTGTTTTTT. As protein: CASSRGDGEKLFF. The chain uses TRBV7-9 and TRBJ1-4; TRBD1 might be the D (5 bases). Germline lookup yields CDR1 SEHNR and CDR2 FQNEAQ (reference sequence). Trimming removed 5 bases at V and 7 bases at J, with 11 bases between. The CDR3 length is 13 residues. Full variable domain (remainder filled in from reference TRBV7-9 and TRBJ1-4): DTGVSQNPRHKITKRGQNVTFRCDPISEHNRLYWYRQTLGQGPEFLTYFQNEAQLEKSRLLSDRFSAERPKGSFSTLEIQRTEQGDSAMYLCASSRGDGEKLFFGSGTQLSVL.

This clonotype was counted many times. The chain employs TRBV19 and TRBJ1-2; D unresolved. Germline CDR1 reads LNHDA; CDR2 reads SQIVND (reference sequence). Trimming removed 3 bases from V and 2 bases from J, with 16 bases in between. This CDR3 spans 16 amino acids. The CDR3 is CASSIRLLTVNYGYTF. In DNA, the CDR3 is TGTGCCAGTAGTATTCGGCTCCTAACAGTCAACTATGGCTACACCTTC.

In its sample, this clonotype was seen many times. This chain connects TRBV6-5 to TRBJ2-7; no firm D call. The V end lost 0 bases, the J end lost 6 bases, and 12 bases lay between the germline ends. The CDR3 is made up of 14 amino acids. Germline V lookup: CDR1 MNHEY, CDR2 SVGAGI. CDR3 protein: CASSYSGQRAEQYF. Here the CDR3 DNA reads TGTGCCAGCAGTTACTCAGGCCAGCGAGCCGAGCAGTACTTC.

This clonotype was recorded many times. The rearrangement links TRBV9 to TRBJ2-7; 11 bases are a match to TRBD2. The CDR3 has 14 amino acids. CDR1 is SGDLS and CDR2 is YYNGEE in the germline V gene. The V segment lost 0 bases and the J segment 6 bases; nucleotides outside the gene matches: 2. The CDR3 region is CASSVGLAGGEQYF. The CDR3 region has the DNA TGTGCCAGCAGCGTAGGCCTAGCGGGGGGCGAGCAGTACTTC.

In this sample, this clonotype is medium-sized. The DNA for the CDR3 is TGCAGTGCTAGAGATGCCCAGGGGGATGAAAAACTGTTTTTT. Amino acid sequence: CSARDAQGDEKLFF. The chain employs TRBV20-1 and TRBJ1-4; 7 nucleotides agree with TRBD1. The CDR3 has 14 amino acids. Germline loops: CDR1 DFQATT, CDR2 SNEGSKA (reference sequence). Trimming removed 0 bases from V and 6 bases from J; junction bases left unmatched: 4.

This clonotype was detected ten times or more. The CDR3 here is CASSYTDRDEQYF. CDR3 nucleotide sequence: TGTGCCAGCAGTTACACGGACAGGGACGAGCAGTACTTC. V usage is TRBV6-6 and J usage is TRBJ2-7, with TRBD1 matching 8 bases. V gave up 2 bases and J gave up 5 bases; unmatched junction bases: 2. The CDR3 extends over 13 amino acids. Germline CDR1 MNHNY, CDR2 SVGAGI (reference sequence).

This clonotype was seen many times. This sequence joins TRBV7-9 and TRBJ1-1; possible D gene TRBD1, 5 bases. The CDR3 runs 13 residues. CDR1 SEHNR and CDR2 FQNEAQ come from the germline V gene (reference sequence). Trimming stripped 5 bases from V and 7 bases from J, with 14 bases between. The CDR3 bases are TGTGCCAGCAGCGTACCCGGGACCAATGAAGCTTTCTTT. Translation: CASSVPGTNEAFF.

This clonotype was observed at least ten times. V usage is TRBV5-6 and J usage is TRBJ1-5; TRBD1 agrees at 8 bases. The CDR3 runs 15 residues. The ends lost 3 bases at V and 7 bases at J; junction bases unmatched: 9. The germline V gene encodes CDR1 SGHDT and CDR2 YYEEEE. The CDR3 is CASSSRTGLVQPQHF. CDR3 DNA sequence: TGTGCCAGCAGCTCCCGGACAGGGTTGGTGCAGCCCCAGCATTTT.

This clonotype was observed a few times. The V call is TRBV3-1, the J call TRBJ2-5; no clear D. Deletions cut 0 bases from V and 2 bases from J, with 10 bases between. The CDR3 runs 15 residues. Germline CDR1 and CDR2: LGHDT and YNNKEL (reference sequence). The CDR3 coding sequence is TGTGCCAGCAGCCAAGATCAATCTCCACAAGAGACCCAGTACTTC. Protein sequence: CASSQDQSPQETQYF.

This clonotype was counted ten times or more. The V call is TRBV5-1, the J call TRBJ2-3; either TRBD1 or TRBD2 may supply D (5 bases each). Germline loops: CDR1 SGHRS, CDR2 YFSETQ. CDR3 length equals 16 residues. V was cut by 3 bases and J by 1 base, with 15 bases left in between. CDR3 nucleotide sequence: TGCGCCAGCAGCTCCGGCTTTACGGGGCGCACAGATACGCAGTATTTT. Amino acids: CASSSGFTGRTDTQYF.

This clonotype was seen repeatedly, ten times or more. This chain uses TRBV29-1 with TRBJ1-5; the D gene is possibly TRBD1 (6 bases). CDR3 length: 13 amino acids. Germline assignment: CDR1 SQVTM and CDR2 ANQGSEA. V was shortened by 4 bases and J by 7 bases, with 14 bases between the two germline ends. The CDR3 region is CSVARQEGQPQHF. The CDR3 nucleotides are TGCAGCGTTGCCAGACAGGAGGGACAGCCCCAGCATTTT.

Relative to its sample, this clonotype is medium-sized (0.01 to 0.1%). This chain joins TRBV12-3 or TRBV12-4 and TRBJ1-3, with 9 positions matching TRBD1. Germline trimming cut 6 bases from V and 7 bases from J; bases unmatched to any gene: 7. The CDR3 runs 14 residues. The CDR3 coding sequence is TGTGCCAGCAGCCAATCAGGACAGGGGAACACCATATATTTT. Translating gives CASSQSGQGNTIYF.

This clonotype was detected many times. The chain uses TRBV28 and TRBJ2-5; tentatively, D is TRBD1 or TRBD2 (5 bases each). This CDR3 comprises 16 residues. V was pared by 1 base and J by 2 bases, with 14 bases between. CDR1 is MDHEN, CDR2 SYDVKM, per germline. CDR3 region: CASSLYRGQGQETQYF. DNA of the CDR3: TGTGCCAGCAGTTTATATCGAGGGCAGGGACAAGAGACCCAGTACTTC.

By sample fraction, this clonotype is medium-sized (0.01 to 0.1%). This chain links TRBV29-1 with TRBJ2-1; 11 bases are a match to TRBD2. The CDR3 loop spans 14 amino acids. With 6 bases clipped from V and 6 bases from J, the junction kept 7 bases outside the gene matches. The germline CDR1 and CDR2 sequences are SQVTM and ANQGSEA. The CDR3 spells CSVRLAGRGNEQFF. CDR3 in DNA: TGCAGCGTACGACTAGCGGGAAGAGGCAATGAGCAGTTCTTC.

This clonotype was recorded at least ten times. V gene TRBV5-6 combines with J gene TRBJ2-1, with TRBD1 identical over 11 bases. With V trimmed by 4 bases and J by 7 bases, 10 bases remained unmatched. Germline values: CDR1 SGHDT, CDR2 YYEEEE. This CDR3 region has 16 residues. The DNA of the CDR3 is TGTGCCAGCAGCCCCACCGGACAGGGGGCAAGGAATGAGCAGTTCTTC. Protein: CASSPTGQGARNEQFF.

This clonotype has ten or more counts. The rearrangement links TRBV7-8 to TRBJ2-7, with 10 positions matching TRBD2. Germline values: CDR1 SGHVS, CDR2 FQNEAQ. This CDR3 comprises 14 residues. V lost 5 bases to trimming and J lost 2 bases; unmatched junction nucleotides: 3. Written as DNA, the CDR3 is TGTGCCAGCAGCCCTAGCGGGAGCGCCTACGAGCAGTACTTC. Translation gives CASSPSGSAYEQYF.

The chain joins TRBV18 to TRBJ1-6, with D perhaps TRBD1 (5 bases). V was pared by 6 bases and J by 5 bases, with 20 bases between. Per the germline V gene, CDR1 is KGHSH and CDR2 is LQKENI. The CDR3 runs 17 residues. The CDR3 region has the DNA TGTGCCAGCTCGAGGAGGGCTGCATCGGGGGATAATTCACCCCTCCACTTT. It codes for CASSRRAASGDNSPLHF.

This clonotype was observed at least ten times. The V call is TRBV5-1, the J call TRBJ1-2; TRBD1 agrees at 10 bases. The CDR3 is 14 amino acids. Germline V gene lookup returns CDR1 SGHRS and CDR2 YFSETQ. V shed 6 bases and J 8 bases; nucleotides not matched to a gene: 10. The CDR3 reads CASNPGTGERGYTF. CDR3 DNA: TGCGCCAGCAACCCCGGGACAGGGGAGAGGGGCTACACCTTC.

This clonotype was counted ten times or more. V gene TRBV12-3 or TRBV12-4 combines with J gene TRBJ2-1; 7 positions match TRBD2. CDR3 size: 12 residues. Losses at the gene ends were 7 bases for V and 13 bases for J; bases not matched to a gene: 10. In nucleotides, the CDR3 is TGTGCCAGCACCCCAGGACTAGGAGTTCAGTTCTTC. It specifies CASTPGLGVQFF.

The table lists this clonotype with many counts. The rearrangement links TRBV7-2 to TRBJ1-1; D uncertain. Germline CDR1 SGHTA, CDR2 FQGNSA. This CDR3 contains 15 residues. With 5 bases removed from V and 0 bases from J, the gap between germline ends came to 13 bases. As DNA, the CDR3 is TGTGCCAGCAGCCCCGCTCCCGGATTGAACACTGAAGCTTTCTTT. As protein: CASSPAPGLNTEAFF.